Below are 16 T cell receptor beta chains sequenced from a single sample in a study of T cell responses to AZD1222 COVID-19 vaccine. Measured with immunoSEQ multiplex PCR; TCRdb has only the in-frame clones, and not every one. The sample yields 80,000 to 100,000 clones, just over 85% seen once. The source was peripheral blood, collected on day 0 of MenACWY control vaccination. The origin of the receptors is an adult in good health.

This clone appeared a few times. The CDR3 loop reads CASRVRQGGDSPLHF. CDR3 DNA sequence: TGCGCCAGCAGGGTGAGACAGGGTGGGGATTCACCCCTCCACTTT. This chain links TRBV5-1 with TRBJ1-6; 7 nucleotides match TRBD1. This CDR3 contains 15 residues. V gave up 5 bases and J gave up 8 bases; unmatched junction bases: 10. Germline CDR1 SGHRS, CDR2 YFSETQ. Full variable domain (outside the CDR3, taken from reference TRBV5-1 and TRBJ1-6): KAGVTQTPRYLIKTRGQQVTLSCSPISGHRSVSWYQQTPGQGLQFLFEYFSETQRNKGNFPGRFSGRQFSNSRSEMNVSTLELGDSALYLCASRVRQGGDSPLHFGNGTRLTVT.

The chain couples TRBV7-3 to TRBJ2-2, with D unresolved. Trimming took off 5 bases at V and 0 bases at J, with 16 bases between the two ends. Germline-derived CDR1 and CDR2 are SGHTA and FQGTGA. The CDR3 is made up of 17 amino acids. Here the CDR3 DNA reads TGTGCCAGCAGCCCCTCCCCCCAAACGGCGAACACCGGGGAGCTGTTTTTT. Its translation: CASSPSPQTANTGELFF.

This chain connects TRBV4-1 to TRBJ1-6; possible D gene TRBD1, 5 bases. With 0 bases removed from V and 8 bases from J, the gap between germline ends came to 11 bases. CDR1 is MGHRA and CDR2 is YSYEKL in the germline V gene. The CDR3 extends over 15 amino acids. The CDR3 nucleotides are TGCGCCAGCAGCCAAGACCAGGGTCGGTATTCACCCCTCCACTTT. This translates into CASSQDQGRYSPLHF.

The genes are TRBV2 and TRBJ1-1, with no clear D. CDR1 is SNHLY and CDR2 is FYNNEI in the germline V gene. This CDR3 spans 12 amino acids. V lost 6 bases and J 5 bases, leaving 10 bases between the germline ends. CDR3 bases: TGTGCCAGCAGCGTTGCCGGGACTGAAGCTTTCTTT. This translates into CASSVAGTEAFF.

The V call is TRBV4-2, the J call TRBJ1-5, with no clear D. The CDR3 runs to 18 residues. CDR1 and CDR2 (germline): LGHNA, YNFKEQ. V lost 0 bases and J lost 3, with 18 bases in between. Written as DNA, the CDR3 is TGTGCCAGCAGCCAAGACCCCATGACCCAAAGGGACAATCAGCCCCAGCATTTT. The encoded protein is CASSQDPMTQRDNQPQHF.

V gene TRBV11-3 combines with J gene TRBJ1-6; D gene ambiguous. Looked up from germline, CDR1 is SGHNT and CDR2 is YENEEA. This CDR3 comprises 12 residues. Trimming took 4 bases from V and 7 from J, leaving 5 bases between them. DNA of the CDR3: TGTGCCAGCAGCTCCCTAAATTCACCCCTCCACTTT. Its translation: CASSSLNSPLHF.

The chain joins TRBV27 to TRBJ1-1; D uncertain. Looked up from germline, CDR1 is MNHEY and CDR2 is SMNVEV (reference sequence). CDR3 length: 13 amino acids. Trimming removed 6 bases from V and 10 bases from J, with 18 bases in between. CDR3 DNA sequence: TGTGCCAGCAGCACGGCCACCCTAAACGGAGCTTTCTTT. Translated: CASSTATLNGAFF.

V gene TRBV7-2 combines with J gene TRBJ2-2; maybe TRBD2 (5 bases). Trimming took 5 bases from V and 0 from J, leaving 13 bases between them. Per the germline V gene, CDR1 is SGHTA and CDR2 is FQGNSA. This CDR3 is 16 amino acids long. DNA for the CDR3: TGTGCCAGCAGCCACAGACTACCCACGAACACCGGGGAGCTGTTTTTT. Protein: CASSHRLPTNTGELFF.

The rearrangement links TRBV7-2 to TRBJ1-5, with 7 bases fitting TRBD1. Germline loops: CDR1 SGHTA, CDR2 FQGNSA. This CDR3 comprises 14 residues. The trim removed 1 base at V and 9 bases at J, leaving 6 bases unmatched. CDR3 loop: CASSLEGGFTPQHF. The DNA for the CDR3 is TGTGCCAGCAGCTTAGAAGGGGGCTTTACGCCCCAGCATTTT.

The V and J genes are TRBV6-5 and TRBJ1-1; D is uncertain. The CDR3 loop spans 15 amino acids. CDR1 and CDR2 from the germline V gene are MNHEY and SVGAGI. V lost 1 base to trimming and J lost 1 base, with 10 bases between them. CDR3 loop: CASSYYAKPNTEAFF. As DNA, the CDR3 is TGTGCCAGCAGTTACTACGCAAAGCCGAACACTGAAGCTTTCTTT.

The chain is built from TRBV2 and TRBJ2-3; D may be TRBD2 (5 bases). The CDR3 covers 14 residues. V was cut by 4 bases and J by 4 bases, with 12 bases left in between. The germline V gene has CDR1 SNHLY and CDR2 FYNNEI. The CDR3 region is CASSVGSVPDTQYF. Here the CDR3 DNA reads TGTGCCAGCAGTGTGGGTAGCGTACCAGATACGCAGTATTTT. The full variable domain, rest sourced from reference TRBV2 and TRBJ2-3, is EPEVTQTPSHQVTQMGQEVILRCVPISNHLYFYWYRQILGQKVEFLVSFYNNEISEKSEIFDDQFSVERPDGSNFTLKIRSTKLEDSAMYFCASSVGSVPDTQYFGPGTRLTVL.

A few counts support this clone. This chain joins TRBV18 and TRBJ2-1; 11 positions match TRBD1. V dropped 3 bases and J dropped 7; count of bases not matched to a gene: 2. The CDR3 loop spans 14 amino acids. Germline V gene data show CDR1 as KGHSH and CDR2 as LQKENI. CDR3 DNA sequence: TGTGCCAGCTCACCGGGACAGGGGGAGAATGAGCAGTTCTTC. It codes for CASSPGQGENEQFF. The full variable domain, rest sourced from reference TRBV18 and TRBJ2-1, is NAGVMQNPRHLVRRRGQEARLRCSPMKGHSHVYWYRQLPEEGLKFMVYLQKENIIDESGMPKERFSAEFPKEGPSILRIQQVVRGDSAAYFCASSPGQGENEQFFGPGTRLTVL.

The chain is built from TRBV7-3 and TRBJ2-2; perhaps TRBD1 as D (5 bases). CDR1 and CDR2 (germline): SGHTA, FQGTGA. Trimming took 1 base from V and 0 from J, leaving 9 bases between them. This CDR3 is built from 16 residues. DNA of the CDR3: TGTGCCAGCAGCTTAAATGGGGCTTCGAACACCGGGGAGCTGTTTTTT. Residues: CASSLNGASNTGELFF.

CDR3: CASTSSDSNQPQHF. For the CDR3, the DNA is TGTGCCAGCACCTCTAGCGACAGCAATCAGCCCCAGCATTTT. The chain has TRBV7-2 and TRBJ1-5; no definite D call. The length of the CDR3 is 14 residues. Germline CDR1 and CDR2: SGHTA and FQGNSA. V lost 7 bases and J lost 1, with 11 bases in between. The entire variable domain, with the rest obtained from reference TRBV7-2 and TRBJ1-5, is as follows: GAGVSQSPSNKVTEKGKDVELRCDPISGHTALYWYRQSLGQGLEFLIYFQGNSAPDKSGLPSDRFSAERTGGSVSTLTIQRTQQEDSAVYLCASTSSDSNQPQHFGDGTRLSIL.

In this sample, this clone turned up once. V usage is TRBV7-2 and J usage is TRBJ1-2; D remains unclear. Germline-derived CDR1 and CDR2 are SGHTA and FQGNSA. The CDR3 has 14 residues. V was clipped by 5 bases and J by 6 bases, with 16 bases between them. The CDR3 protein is CASSPNLGSDGYTF. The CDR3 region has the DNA TGTGCCAGCAGCCCCAACCTAGGGAGCGATGGCTACACCTTC.

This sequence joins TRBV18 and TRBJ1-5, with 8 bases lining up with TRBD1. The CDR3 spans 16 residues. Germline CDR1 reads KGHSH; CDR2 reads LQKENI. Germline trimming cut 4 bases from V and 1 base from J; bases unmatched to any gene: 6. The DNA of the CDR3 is TGTGCCAGCTCACGCGGACAGGGCGAGAGCAATCAGCCCCAGCATTTT. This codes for CASSRGQGESNQPQHF. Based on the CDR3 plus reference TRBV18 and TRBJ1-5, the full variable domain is NAGVMQNPRHLVRRRGQEARLRCSPMKGHSHVYWYRQLPEEGLKFMVYLQKENIIDESGMPKERFSAEFPKEGPSILRIQQVVRGDSAAYFCASSRGQGESNQPQHFGDGTRLSIL.